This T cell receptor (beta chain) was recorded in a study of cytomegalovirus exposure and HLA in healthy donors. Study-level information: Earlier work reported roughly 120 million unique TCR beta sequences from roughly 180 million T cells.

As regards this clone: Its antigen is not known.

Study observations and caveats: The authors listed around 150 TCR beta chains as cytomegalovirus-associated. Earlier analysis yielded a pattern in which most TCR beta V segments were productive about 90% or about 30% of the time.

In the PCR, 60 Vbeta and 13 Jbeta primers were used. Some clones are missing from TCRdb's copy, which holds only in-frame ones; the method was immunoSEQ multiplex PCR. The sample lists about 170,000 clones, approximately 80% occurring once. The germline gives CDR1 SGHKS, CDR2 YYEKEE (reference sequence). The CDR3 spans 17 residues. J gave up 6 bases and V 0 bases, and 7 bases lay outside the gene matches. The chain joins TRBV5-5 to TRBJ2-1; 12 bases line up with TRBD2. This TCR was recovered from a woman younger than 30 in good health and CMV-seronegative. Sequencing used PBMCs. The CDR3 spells CASSLGTSGTGLNEQFF. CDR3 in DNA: TGTGCCAGCAGCTTGGGGACTAGCGGGACGGGACTCAATGAGCAGTTCTTC.